The T cell receptor (beta chain) described here comes from a study of T cells in Graves' hyperthyroidism and ophthalmopathy. Study summary: Peripheral blood was obtained at initial diagnosis, preceding any treatment.

PBMCs stemmed from approximately 9.1 ml fresh peripheral blood. RNA transcripts yielded amplified TCR beta CDR3 regions. The primer set for the first-round RT-PCR of the TCR CDR3 was HTBI. MiXCR, applied by TCRdb to the multiplex PCR reads, yields one record per CDR3 protein. The data hold 250,000 to 300,000 distinct CDR3 sequences, with about 15% observed a single time. Germline assignment: CDR1 LNHDA and CDR2 SQIVND (reference sequence). V lost 3 bases to trimming and J lost 5 bases, with 13 bases between them. The CDR3 is made up of 15 amino acids. As to this clonotype: No antigen is known for it.

Study-level results: Among clonotypes expanded in thyroid above 0.001, most were also found in blood.

The receptor comes from an older woman with Graves' ophthalmopathy. The chain carries TRBV19 and TRBJ2-2, with D perhaps being TRBD1 or TRBD2 (6 bases each). Sequenced: blood. In DNA form, the CDR3 reads TGTGCCAGTAGTATTGGAACAGGGAGGACCGGGGAGCTGTTTTTT. Translated: CASSIGTGRTGELFF.